What follows is one TCR beta chain and its context. Its target is not known. Other DNA sequences in this sample translate to the same CDR3. Recent acute infections and vaccinations were absent in the healthy HIV-negative adult donors. This CDR3 has 14 amino acids. Looked up from germline, CDR1 is GTSNPN and CDR2 is SVGIG (reference sequence). V shed 4 bases and J 1 base; nucleotides not matched to a gene: 5. The sample originates from a study of shared clonotypes between healthy human individuals. The assay was carried out at the deep level. Authors' data handling: There were no quality scores in the junction-only immunoSEQ sequences, so filtering differed. The repertoire was sequenced with immunoSEQ multiplex PCR; TCRdb's copy has only in-frame clones and lacks some. V and J calls plus clone size are reproduced from that table; the DNA served to infer D and trimming. The sample lists about 770,000 clones; 72% were seen once.

General study findings and limits: Sampling used blood alone; tissue repertoires probably differ.

Specimen: memory CD4+ T cells sorted from blood. Documented subset: CD45RA-negative fraction. The chain combines TRBV30 with TRBJ1-1, with 8 bases that match TRBD1. The sequence was obtained from a woman under 40 in good health. The CDR3 protein is CAWTPQGANTEAFF. The CDR3 nucleotides read TGTGCCTGGACACCTCAGGGGGCGAACACTGAAGCTTTCTTT.